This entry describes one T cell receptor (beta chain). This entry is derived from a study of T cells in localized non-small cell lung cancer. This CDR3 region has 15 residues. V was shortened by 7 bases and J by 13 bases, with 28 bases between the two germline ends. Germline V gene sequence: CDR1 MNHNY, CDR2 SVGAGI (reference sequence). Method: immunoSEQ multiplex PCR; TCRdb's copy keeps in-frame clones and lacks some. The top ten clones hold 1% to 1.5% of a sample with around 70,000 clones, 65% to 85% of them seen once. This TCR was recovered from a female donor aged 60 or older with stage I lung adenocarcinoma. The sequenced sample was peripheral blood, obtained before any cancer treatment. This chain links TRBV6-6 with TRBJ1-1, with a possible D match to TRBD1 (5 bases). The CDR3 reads CASNKSPGPSPGGFF. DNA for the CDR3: TGTGCCAGCAACAAATCTCCGGGACCCTCACCCGGGGGTTTCTTT.